The 10 T cell receptor beta chains below all came from one sample that was sequenced in a study of regulatory T cells in long-lasting Graves disease. Library construction for TCR beta used iRepertoire HTBI primers and Arm-PCR of CDR3 regions. A single record per CDR3 protein comes from TCRdb applying MiXCR to the multiplex PCR reads. The data show some 450,000 distinct CDR3 sequences, with 23% seen just once and roughly a quarter held by the top ten. As to time point: persistent/refractory GD, antithyroid drugs over 5 years with positive TRAb. Construction of the TCR library relied on RNA isolated from PBMCs. Sequencing was performed on peripheral blood mononuclear cells (PBMCs), taken when the disease was refractory, from a patient treated with antithyroid drugs. All receptors derive from a female donor with Graves disease.

The sample holds one count of this clonotype. The chain recombines TRBV30 with TRBJ1-5; D remains ambiguous. CDR1 is GTSNPN and CDR2 is SVGIG in the germline V gene (reference sequence). Trimming removed 0 bases from V and 7 bases from J, with 10 bases in between. The length of the CDR3 is 13 residues. In DNA form, the CDR3 reads TGTGCCTGGAGTGTACAAAGCAGACAGCCCCAGCATTTT. It yields the protein CAWSVQSRQPQHF.

V is TRBV6-2 or TRBV6-3 and J is TRBJ1-5, with a tentative D call TRBD1 (6 bases). The V end was cut by 8 bases, the J end by 0 bases, with 17 bases between. The length of the CDR3 is 16 residues. The V gene's germline CDR1 is MNHEY and CDR2 SVGEGT. The CDR3 region has the DNA TGTGCCAGCGGGGGGCAGGGCGATTATAGCAATCAGCCCCAGCATTTT. This sequence encodes CASGGQGDYSNQPQHF.

The rearrangement joins TRBV20-1 to TRBJ2-2; 11 bases are a match to TRBD2. V shed 0 bases, J shed 5 bases, and the junction held 11 bases outside the gene matches. Germline CDR1 DFQATT, CDR2 SNEGSKA (reference sequence). The CDR3 has 18 amino acids. The CDR3 DNA follows: TGCAGTGCTAGAGATCTTTTAGCGGGAGGGCCAGGAACCGGGGAGCTGTTTTTT. It encodes CSARDLLAGGPGTGELFF.

This clonotype was counted ten times or more. This chain links TRBV28 with TRBJ2-7; D ambiguous. The ends were cut back, 6 bases at V and 4 bases at J, with 13 bases in the middle. The germline gives CDR1 MDHEN, CDR2 SYDVKM. The CDR3 is 13 residues long. The CDR3 DNA sequence: TGTGCCAGCAGAAAGACCGGAGTTTACGAGCAGTACTTC. Protein sequence: CASRKTGVYEQYF.

The gene calls are TRBV7-9 and TRBJ2-5; possibly TRBD2 for D (6 bases). In germline, CDR1 is SEHNR, CDR2 FQNEAQ (reference sequence). V dropped 2 bases and J dropped 5 bases, with 15 bases sitting between them. This CDR3 is built from 15 residues. The CDR3 DNA is TGTGCCAGCAGCTTAACAATAGGAGGGTTGGAGACCCAGTACTTC. Translation gives CASSLTIGGLETQYF.

This clonotype was recorded at least ten times. V gene TRBV6-5 combines with J gene TRBJ2-7; 7 bases match TRBD2. Germline V gene sequence: CDR1 MNHEY, CDR2 SVGAGI. The CDR3 covers 14 residues. The junction had 10 bases not matched to a gene; V was cut back by 4 bases and J by 7 bases. In DNA form, the CDR3 reads TGTGCCAGCAGTTTTCGGCGGGAGATGGGGGAGCAGTACTTC. Residues: CASSFRREMGEQYF.

This clonotype was seen only a few times. The chain links TRBV5-1 to TRBJ1-1; D call uncertain. Trimming took 4 bases from V and 0 from J, leaving 19 bases between them. CDR3 size: 17 residues. Per the germline V gene, CDR1 is SGHRS and CDR2 is YFSETQ. CDR3 protein: CASSLKGRVPMNTEAFF. The CDR3 nucleotides read TGCGCCAGCAGCCTAAAGGGCCGGGTCCCCATGAACACTGAAGCTTTCTTT. Full variable domain (missing parts from reference TRBV5-1 and TRBJ1-1): KAGVTQTPRYLIKTRGQQVTLSCSPISGHRSVSWYQQTPGQGLQFLFEYFSETQRNKGNFPGRFSGRQFSNSRSEMNVSTLELGDSALYLCASSLKGRVPMNTEAFFGQGTRLTVV.

As regards this clonotype: Since a much larger clone is just one base distant, this may be a read error. This chain uses TRBV2 with TRBJ2-7; no clear D. CDR3 length: 13 amino acids. Germline V lookup: CDR1 SNHLY, CDR2 FYNNEI. Trimming stripped 6 bases from V and 11 bases from J, with 20 bases between. DNA of the CDR3: TGTGCCAGCAGCTCAAGTAGTACGGGTCACAAGTACTTC. Its protein product is CASSSSSTGHKYF.

This clonotype was seen a few times. This sequence joins TRBV6-1 and TRBJ2-7, with D perhaps TRBD2 (6 bases). CDR3 length: 15 residues. V lost 2 bases and J lost 7, with 18 bases in between. The germline gives CDR1 MNHNS, CDR2 SASEGT. CDR3 sequence (DNA): TGTGCCAGCAGTGAAAGGGCTAGCGCTCACGCGGAGCAGTACTTC. It yields the protein CASSERASAHAEQYF.

Note on this clonotype: A read error likely explains this, since a far larger clone differs by one base. No conserved phenylalanine or tryptophan ends this CDR3, so it is likely a read error. The chain uses TRBV6-5 and TRBJ2-6; 10 bases are shared with TRBD1. CDR3 length equals 17 residues. The V and J ends lost 4 bases and 0 bases, in that order; junction bases with no gene match: 3. Germline V gives CDR1 MNHEY, CDR2 SVGAGI. This CDR3 reads CASSFGTGVSGANVLTS. CDR3 nucleotides: TGTGCCAGCAGTTTCGGGACAGGGGTCTCTGGGGCCAACGTCCTGACTTCC.